These 27 T cell receptor beta chains originate from one sample sequenced in a study of T cell responses to AZD1222 COVID-19 vaccine. Profiled with immunoSEQ multiplex PCR; TCRdb holds only in-frame clones, not every one. The table includes 100,000 to 120,000 clones, around 85% detected once. The specimen was peripheral blood, collected on day 0 of AZD1222 vaccination. All receptors derive from an adult in good health.

Regarding this clone: This specimen includes other DNA sequences encoding the same CDR3. The chain is built from TRBV29-1 and TRBJ2-6, with D tentatively TRBD2 (6 bases). Per the germline V gene, CDR1 is SQVTM and CDR2 is ANQGSEA. This CDR3 contains 18 residues. V gave up 0 bases and J gave up 0 bases, with 15 bases separating them. In DNA form, the CDR3 reads TGCAGCGTTGAAGATCGGGGGACCGGGGGCTCTGGGGCCAACGTCCTGACTTTC. This codes for CSVEDRGTGGSGANVLTF. Based on the CDR3 plus reference TRBV29-1 and TRBJ2-6, the full variable domain is SAVISQKPSRDICQRGTSLTIQCQVDSQVTMMFWYRQQPGQSLTLIATANQGSEATYESGFVIDKFPISRPNLTFSTLTVSNMSPEDSSIYLCSVEDRGTGGSGANVLTFGAGSRLTVL.

This chain connects TRBV3-1 (or the pseudogene TRBV3-2) to TRBJ2-1; 10 nucleotides match TRBD2. The ends lost 4 bases at V and 7 bases at J; junction bases unmatched: 7. CDR1 is LGHDT and CDR2 is YNNKEL in the germline V gene (reference sequence). This CDR3 is built from 15 residues. CDR3 loop: CASSPKRGGRNEQFF. The CDR3 DNA sequence: TGTGCCAGCAGCCCTAAGCGGGGGGGCCGTAATGAGCAGTTCTTC.

The CDR3 region has the DNA TGCGCCAGCAGCGTAATAAGAACCGGGGCAGATACGCAGTATTTT. Its protein product is CASSVIRTGADTQYF. The genes are TRBV4-3 and TRBJ2-3, with a weak D call TRBD2 (5 bases). V was trimmed by 5 bases and J by 4 bases, leaving 16 bases between them. The CDR3 has 15 residues. The germline V gene encodes CDR1 LGHNA and CDR2 YSLEER.

V and J are TRBV2 and TRBJ1-1; no firm D call. V lost 6 bases, J lost 11 bases, and 13 bases lay in between. There are 11 residues in the CDR3. Looked up from germline, CDR1 is SNHLY and CDR2 is FYNNEI. CDR3 DNA: TGTGCCAGCAGCGTCGAAGCTCGGGCTTTCTTT. Protein product: CASSVEARAFF.

This clone was seen only a few times. This chain connects TRBV7-2 to TRBJ2-2; 7 nucleotides align to TRBD2. V trimming: 6 bases; J trimming: 7 bases; junction bases outside the gene matches: 11. CDR3 length: 15 residues. Germline V gives CDR1 SGHTA, CDR2 FQGNSA. The CDR3 region has the DNA TGTGCCAGCAGTACGGGAGGAGGGTTAAGCGGGGAGCTGTTTTTT. It specifies CASSTGGGLSGELFF.

J is TRBJ1-2 and V is TRBV28; D is ambiguous. The V end lost 3 bases, the J end lost 0 bases, and 11 bases lay between the germline ends. CDR1 is MDHEN, CDR2 SYDVKM, per germline. CDR3 length: 15 residues. The DNA of the CDR3 is TGTGCCAGCAGTTTCTTCGGCAGAGCTAACTATGGCTACACCTTC. It specifies CASSFFGRANYGYTF.

In its sample, this clone was seen once. The genes are TRBV5-8 and TRBJ2-2; D is undetermined. CDR1 and CDR2 from the germline V gene are SGHTS and YDEGEE. V lost 0 bases and J 1 base, leaving 7 bases between the germline ends. The CDR3 is 15 amino acids. This CDR3 reads CASSLGSQNTGELFF. The CDR3 bases are TGTGCCAGCAGCTTGGGTAGTCAGAACACCGGGGAGCTGTTTTTT.

This clone was seen just once. J is TRBJ2-2 and V is TRBV28; 7 bases match TRBD1. The junction had 3 bases not matched to a gene; V was cut back by 8 bases and J by 0 bases. Germline V gene sequence: CDR1 MDHEN, CDR2 SYDVKM. This CDR3 spans 14 amino acids. CDR3 region: CASRGQSNTGELFF. The CDR3 DNA sequence: TGTGCCAGCCGGGGACAGTCGAACACCGGGGAGCTGTTTTTT.

The gene calls are TRBV5-5 and TRBJ1-3; D unresolved. This CDR3 contains 16 residues. The V end was cut by 3 bases, the J end by 2 bases, with 15 bases between. Germline V CDR1 and CDR2: SGHKS, YYEKEE (reference sequence). CDR3 sequence reads: CASSWAIPGTGNTIYF. The CDR3 region has the DNA TGTGCCAGCAGCTGGGCTATACCTGGGACTGGAAACACCATATATTTT. The full variable domain, in which reference TRBV5-5 and TRBJ1-3 provide the parts outside the CDR3, is DAGVTQSPTHLIKTRGQQVTLRCSPISGHKSVSWYQQVLGQGPQFIFQYYEKEERGRGNFPDRFSARQFPNYSSELNVNALLLGDSALYLCASSWAIPGTGNTIYFGEGSWLTVV.

The chain has TRBV25-1 and TRBJ1-3; D is unclear. There are 14 residues in the CDR3. Deletions cut 0 bases from V and 3 bases from J, with 6 bases between. Germline V gene lookup returns CDR1 MGHDK and CDR2 SYGVNS. The CDR3 nucleotides read TGTGCCAGCAGTGAATATAGTAATGGAAACACCATATATTTT. Protein product: CASSEYSNGNTIYF.

The chain recombines TRBV28 with TRBJ1-3; D call uncertain. The CDR3 totals 16 residues. Looked up from germline, CDR1 is MDHEN and CDR2 is SYDVKM. The V end lost 6 bases, the J end lost 1 base, and 16 bases lay between the germline ends. CDR3 sequence reads: CASRPRVGRSGNTIYF. Written as DNA, the CDR3 is TGTGCCAGCAGGCCACGGGTGGGTAGATCTGGAAACACCATATATTTT.

There are a few counts of this clone. The chain carries TRBV6-5 and TRBJ2-1; 12 positions match TRBD2. CDR1 and CDR2 from the germline V gene are MNHEY and SVGAGI. The CDR3 runs 13 residues. The V segment lost 4 bases and the J segment 13 bases; nucleotides outside the gene matches: 5. CDR3 sequence: CASSSSSGRAQFF. For the CDR3, the DNA is TGTGCCAGCAGTTCATCTAGCGGGAGGGCCCAGTTCTTC.

The CDR3 bases are TGTGCCAGCAGAGGGGGACAGCACACCGGGGAGCTGTTTTTT. Amino acid sequence: CASRGGQHTGELFF. The chain combines TRBV28 with TRBJ2-2; 7 nucleotides line up with TRBD1. The ends lost 6 bases at V and 3 bases at J; junction bases unmatched: 4. This CDR3 is 14 amino acids long. CDR1 MDHEN and CDR2 SYDVKM come from the germline V gene.

The rearrangement uses TRBV12-3 or TRBV12-4 and TRBJ2-3; no clear D gene. The CDR3 totals 13 residues. The germline V and J ends were trimmed by 2 bases and 1 base, with 4 bases remaining between them. The CDR3 DNA is TGTGCCAGCAGTTTACTCCGCACAGATACGCAGTATTTT. Encoded protein: CASSLLRTDTQYF.

The CDR3 DNA follows: TGTGCCAGCTCACCACCGTCAGCGGGAGCTAGGAATGGCGGGGAGCTGTTTTTT. It encodes CASSPPSAGARNGGELFF. J is TRBJ2-2 and V is TRBV18, with TRBD2 identical over 8 bases. Germline CDR1 and CDR2: KGHSH and LQKENI. The CDR3 has 18 residues. V was clipped by 0 bases and J by 7 bases; unmatched bases: 13.

The chain combines TRBV6-5 with TRBJ2-2, with D perhaps assigned TRBD1 or TRBD2 (6 bases each). Trimming took 0 bases from V and 6 from J, leaving 8 bases between them. Germline V lookup: CDR1 MNHEY, CDR2 SVGAGI. CDR3 length: 14 amino acids. CDR3 sequence: CASSYSGGSGELFF. The CDR3 DNA reads as TGTGCCAGCAGTTACTCAGGGGGGTCCGGGGAGCTGTTTTTT.

The rearrangement uses TRBV10-1 and TRBJ2-7; 7 bases fit TRBD1. Germline V gives CDR1 WNHNN, CDR2 SYGVQD (reference sequence). Trimming cost V 0 bases and J 0 bases; bases outside gene matches: 2. The CDR3 has 15 residues. The CDR3 DNA sequence: TGCGCCAGCAGTGAGTCTGGGACAGCCTCCTACGAGCAGTACTTC. Protein: CASSESGTASYEQYF.

This chain links TRBV7-2 with TRBJ2-1, with a possible D match to TRBD1 (6 bases). The germline gives CDR1 SGHTA, CDR2 FQGNSA. V was pared by 4 bases and J by 6 bases, with 10 bases between. The CDR3 is 13 amino acids. The CDR3 region is CASSSGQFNEQFF. CDR3 bases: TGTGCCAGCAGCTCCGGACAGTTCAATGAGCAGTTCTTC.

The gene calls are TRBV5-6 and TRBJ2-5; no firm D call. V was shortened by 3 bases and J by 2 bases, with 14 bases between the two germline ends. The CDR3 spans 15 residues. CDR1 and CDR2 (germline): SGHDT, YYEEEE. The CDR3 DNA reads as TGTGCCAGCAGCTGGCCCGCAGACGCTCAAGAGACCCAGTACTTC. This gives the protein CASSWPADAQETQYF. Complete variable domain (other parts from reference TRBV5-6 and TRBJ2-5): DAGVTQSPTHLIKTRGQQVTLRCSPKSGHDTVSWYQQALGQGPQFIFQYYEEEERQRGNFPDRFSGHQFPNYSSELNVNALLLGDSALYLCASSWPADAQETQYFGPGTRLLVL.

This clone was seen a few times. The chain has TRBV19 and TRBJ1-1; D possibly corresponds to TRBD1 (5 bases). The CDR3 runs to 14 residues. CDR1 and CDR2 from the germline V gene are LNHDA and SQIVND (reference sequence). V was cut by 3 bases and J by 4 bases, with 12 bases left in between. CDR3 DNA: TGTGCCAGTAGTATTGGCAGGGTGAGCACTGAAGCTTTCTTT. It translates to CASSIGRVSTEAFF.

V and J are TRBV7-9 and TRBJ1-4; a weak D match, TRBD1 (5 bases). The V gene lost 7 bases and the J gene lost 3 bases, with 15 bases spanning the gap. The germline gives CDR1 SEHNR, CDR2 FQNEAQ (reference sequence). CDR3 length: 15 residues. CDR3 region: CASTPSGAANEKLFF. CDR3 nucleotide sequence: TGTGCCAGCACCCCTTCCGGGGCGGCTAATGAAAAACTGTTTTTT.

The gene calls are TRBV5-1 and TRBJ2-7; perhaps TRBD2 as D (6 bases). Germline CDR1 and CDR2: SGHRS and YFSETQ. Deletions cut 5 bases from V and 0 bases from J, with 15 bases between. This CDR3 comprises 15 residues. The CDR3 sequence: CASSLSGPPSYEQYF. Written as DNA, the CDR3 is TGCGCCAGCAGTTTGAGCGGGCCGCCCTCCTACGAGCAGTACTTC.

The gene calls are TRBV5-1 and TRBJ1-1; no reliable D call. CDR1 and CDR2 (germline): SGHRS, YFSETQ. Trimming stripped 6 bases from V and 2 bases from J, with 5 bases between. The CDR3 length is 11 residues. CDR3 sequence reads: CASNSNTEAFF. CDR3 coding DNA: TGCGCCAGCAATTCCAACACTGAAGCTTTCTTT. The variable domain in full, completed from reference TRBV5-1 and TRBJ1-1, reads KAGVTQTPRYLIKTRGQQVTLSCSPISGHRSVSWYQQTPGQGLQFLFEYFSETQRNKGNFPGRFSGRQFSNSRSEMNVSTLELGDSALYLCASNSNTEAFFGQGTRLTVV.

The gene calls are TRBV6-5 and TRBJ2-7; 12 bases are shared with TRBD1. V shed 5 bases, J shed 7 bases, and the junction held 6 bases outside the gene matches. Per germline, CDR1 MNHEY and CDR2 SVGAGI. This CDR3 comprises 14 residues. CDR3 in amino acids: CASSRDRGQVEQYF. The CDR3 region has the DNA TGTGCCAGCAGTAGGGACAGGGGGCAGGTAGAGCAGTACTTC.

CDR3 sequence: CASRSSPNSYNEQFF. The CDR3 DNA reads as TGCGCCAGCAGGAGCTCCCCAAACTCCTACAATGAGCAGTTCTTC. The V gene is TRBV10-2, the J gene TRBJ2-1, with D unresolved. V dropped 6 bases and J dropped 0 bases, with 12 bases sitting between them. The CDR3 has 15 residues. Germline V gives CDR1 WSHSY, CDR2 SAAADI.

V and J are TRBV5-1 and TRBJ1-2; 7 bases are a match to TRBD1. The J segment lost 5 bases and the V segment lost 0 bases, leaving 16 bases of the junction unmatched. The CDR3 runs to 18 residues. Germline V gene sequence: CDR1 SGHRS, CDR2 YFSETQ. CDR3 sequence: CASSLDSRGPARGYGYTF. The CDR3 DNA reads as TGCGCCAGCAGCTTGGATAGTAGGGGGCCCGCGAGGGGGTATGGCTACACCTTC.

This chain joins TRBV11-3 and TRBJ2-1; TRBD1 matches at 10 bases. The CDR3 contains 14 residues. Germline lookup yields CDR1 SGHNT and CDR2 YENEEA. With V trimmed by 4 bases and J by 4 bases, 1 base remained unmatched. The CDR3: CASSSGQGYNEQFF. For the CDR3, the DNA is TGTGCCAGCAGCTCGGGACAGGGGTACAATGAGCAGTTCTTC.